This T cell receptor (beta chain) originates from a study of cytomegalovirus exposure and HLA in healthy donors. The overall study: The roughly 110 validation repertoires were reported in a later analysis to have been generated on the same platform as the roughly 680 first-cohort repertoires.

Method: immunoSEQ multiplex PCR; TCRdb's copy keeps in-frame clones and lacks some. The sample has around 250,000 clones; around 90% are singletons. The germline V gene encodes CDR1 SGHRS and CDR2 YFSETQ. V trimming: 4 bases; J trimming: 1 base; junction bases outside the gene matches: 7. The CDR3 is 17 amino acids. Specimen: PBMCs. The source is a woman aged 18-29 years in good health and CMV-seronegative. The V call is TRBV5-1, the J call TRBJ2-6, with 8 bases that match TRBD1. The CDR3, as DNA: TGCGCCAGCAGCCGGACAGGGTTTGGGTCTGGGGCCAACGTCCTGACTTTC. It translates to CASSRTGFGSGANVLTF.